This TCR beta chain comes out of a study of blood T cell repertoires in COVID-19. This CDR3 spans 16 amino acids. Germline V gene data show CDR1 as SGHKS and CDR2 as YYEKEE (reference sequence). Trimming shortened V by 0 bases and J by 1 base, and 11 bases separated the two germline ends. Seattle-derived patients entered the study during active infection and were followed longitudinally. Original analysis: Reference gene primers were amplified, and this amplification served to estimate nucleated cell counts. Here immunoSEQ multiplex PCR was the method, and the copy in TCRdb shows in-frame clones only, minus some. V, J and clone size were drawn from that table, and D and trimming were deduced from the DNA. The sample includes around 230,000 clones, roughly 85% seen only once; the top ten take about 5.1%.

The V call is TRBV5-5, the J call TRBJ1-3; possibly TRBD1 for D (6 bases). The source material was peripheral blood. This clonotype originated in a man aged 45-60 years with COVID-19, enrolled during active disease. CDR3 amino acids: CASSLAPTGSGNTIYF. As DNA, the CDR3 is TGTGCCAGCAGCTTGGCCCCTACAGGGTCTGGAAACACCATATATTTT.